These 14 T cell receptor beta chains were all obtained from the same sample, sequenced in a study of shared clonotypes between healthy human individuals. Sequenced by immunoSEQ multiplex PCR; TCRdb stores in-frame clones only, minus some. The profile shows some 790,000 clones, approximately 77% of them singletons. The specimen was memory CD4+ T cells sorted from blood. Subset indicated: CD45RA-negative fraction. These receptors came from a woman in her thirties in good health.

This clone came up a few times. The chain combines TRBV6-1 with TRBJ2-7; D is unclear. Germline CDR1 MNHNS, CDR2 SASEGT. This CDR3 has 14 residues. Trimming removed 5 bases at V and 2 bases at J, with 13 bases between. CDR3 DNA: TGTGCCAGCAGTAAGCCCCCGGAGACCTACGAGCAGTACTTC. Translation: CASSKPPETYEQYF.

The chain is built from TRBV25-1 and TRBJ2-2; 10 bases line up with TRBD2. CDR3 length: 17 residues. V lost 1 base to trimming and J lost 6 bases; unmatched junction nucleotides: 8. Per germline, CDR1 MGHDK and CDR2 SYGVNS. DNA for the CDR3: TGTGCCAGCAGTGAATCCGGCAGCGGGAGGGCCGCCGGGGAGCTGTTTTTT. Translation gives CASSESGSGRAAGELFF. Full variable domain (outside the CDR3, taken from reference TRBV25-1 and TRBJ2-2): EADIYQTPRYLVIGTGKKITLECSQTMGHDKMYWYQQDPGMELHLIHYSYGVNSTEKGDLSSESTVSRIRTEHFPLTLESARPSHTSQYLCASSESGSGRAAGELFFGEGSRLTVL.

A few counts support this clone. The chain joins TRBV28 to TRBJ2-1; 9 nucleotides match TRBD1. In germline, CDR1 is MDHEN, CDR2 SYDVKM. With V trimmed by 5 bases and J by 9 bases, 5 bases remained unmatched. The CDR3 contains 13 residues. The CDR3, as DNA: TGTGCCAGCAGTATGAACAGGGGGCGTGAGCAGTTCTTC. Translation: CASSMNRGREQFF.

As DNA, the CDR3 is TGTGCCAGCAGCCAAGGGGAGGGAGGGCCGTCCTATGAGCAGTTCTTC. Residues: CASSQGEGGPSYEQFF. The chain has TRBV4-2 and TRBJ2-1; TRBD2 agrees at 7 bases. J was trimmed by 8 bases and V by 1 base; bases with no gene match: 11. Germline CDR1 is LGHNA and CDR2 is YNFKEQ. The CDR3 covers 16 residues.

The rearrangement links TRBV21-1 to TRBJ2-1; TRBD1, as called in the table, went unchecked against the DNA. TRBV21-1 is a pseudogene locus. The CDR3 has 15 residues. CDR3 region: CTPCGRGRVKNEQFF. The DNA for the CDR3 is TGTACCCCCTGCGGCAGGGGCAGAGTAAAGAATGAGCAGTTCTTC.

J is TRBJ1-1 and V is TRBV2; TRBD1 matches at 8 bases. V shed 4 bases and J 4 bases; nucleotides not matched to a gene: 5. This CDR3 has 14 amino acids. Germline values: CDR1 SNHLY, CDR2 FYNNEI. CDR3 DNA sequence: TGTGCCAGCAGTGGACAGGGGTTAGGCACTGAAGCTTTCTTT. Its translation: CASSGQGLGTEAFF.

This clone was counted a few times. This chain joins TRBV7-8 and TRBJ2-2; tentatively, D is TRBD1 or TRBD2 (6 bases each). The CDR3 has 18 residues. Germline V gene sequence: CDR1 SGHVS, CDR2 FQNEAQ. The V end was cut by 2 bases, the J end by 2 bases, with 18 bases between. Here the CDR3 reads CASSLRGLGQTNTGELFF. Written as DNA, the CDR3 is TGTGCCAGCAGCTTACGGGGGCTGGGACAAACAAACACCGGGGAGCTGTTTTTT.

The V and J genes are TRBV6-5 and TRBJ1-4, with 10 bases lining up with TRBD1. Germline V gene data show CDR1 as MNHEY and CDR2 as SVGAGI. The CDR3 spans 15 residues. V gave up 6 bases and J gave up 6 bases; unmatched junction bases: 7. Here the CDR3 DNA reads TGTGCCAGCAGAAAACGACAGGGGGCTTATGAAAAACTGTTTTTT. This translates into CASRKRQGAYEKLFF.

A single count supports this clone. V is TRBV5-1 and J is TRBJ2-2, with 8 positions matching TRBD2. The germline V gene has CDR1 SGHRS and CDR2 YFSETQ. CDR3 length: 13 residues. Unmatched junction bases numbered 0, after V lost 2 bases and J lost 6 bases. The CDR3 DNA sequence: TGCGCCAGCAGCTTTAGCGGGGCCGGGGAGCTGTTTTTT. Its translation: CASSFSGAGELFF.

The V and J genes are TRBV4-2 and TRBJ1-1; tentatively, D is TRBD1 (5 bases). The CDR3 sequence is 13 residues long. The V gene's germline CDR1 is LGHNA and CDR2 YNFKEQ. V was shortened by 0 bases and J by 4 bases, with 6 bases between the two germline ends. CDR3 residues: CASSQDGATEAFF. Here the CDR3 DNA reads TGTGCCAGCAGCCAAGATGGGGCCACTGAAGCTTTCTTT.

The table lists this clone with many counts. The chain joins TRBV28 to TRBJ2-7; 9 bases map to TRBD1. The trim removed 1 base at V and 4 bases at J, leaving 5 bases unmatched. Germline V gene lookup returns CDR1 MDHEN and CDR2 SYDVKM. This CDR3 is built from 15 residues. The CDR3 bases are TGTGCCAGCAGTTTATCCACAGGGGGCGCGTACGAGCAGTACTTC. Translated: CASSLSTGGAYEQYF.

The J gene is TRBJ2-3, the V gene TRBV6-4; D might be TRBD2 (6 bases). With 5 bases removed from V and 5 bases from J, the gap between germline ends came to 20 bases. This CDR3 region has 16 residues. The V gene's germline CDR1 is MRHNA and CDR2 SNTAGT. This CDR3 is CASSPKTPGEGDTQYF. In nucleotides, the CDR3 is TGTGCCAGCAGTCCTAAAACCCCGGGAGAAGGAGATACGCAGTATTTT.

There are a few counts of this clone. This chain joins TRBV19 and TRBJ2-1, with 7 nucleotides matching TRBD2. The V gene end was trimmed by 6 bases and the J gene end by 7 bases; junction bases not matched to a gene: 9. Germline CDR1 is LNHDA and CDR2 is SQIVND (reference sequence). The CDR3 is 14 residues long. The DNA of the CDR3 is TGTGCCAGTAGCCGACGGACTAGGGAGAATGAGCAGTTCTTC. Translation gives CASSRRTRENEQFF.

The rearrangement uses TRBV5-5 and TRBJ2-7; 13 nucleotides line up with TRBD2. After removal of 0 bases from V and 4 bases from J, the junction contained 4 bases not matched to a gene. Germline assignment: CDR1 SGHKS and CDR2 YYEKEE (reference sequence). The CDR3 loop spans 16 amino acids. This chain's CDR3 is CASSLDPTSGRYEQYF. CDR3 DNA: TGTGCCAGCAGCTTGGACCCGACTAGCGGGAGGTACGAGCAGTACTTC.